This T cell receptor (beta chain) comes out of a study of T cells in Graves' hyperthyroidism and ophthalmopathy. RNA transcripts gave rise to amplified TCR beta CDR3 regions. In the first-round RT-PCR of the TCR CDR3, the HTBI primer set was used. TCRdb re-called the multiplex PCR reads with MiXCR, one entry per CDR3 protein. The sample lists about 560,000 distinct CDR3 sequences; over 15% were seen once. CDR3 length: 12 residues. V was pared by 5 bases and J by 7 bases, with 6 bases between. CDR1 is SEHNR, CDR2 FQNEAQ, per germline (reference sequence). Patients were excluded because of uncontrolled infection, other autoimmune disease, pregnancy or lactation.

The chain links TRBV7-9 to TRBJ1-6; D is possibly TRBD1 (5 bases). The sample consisted of blood. The source of this sequence is a woman between 18 and 29 years old with Graves' hyperthyroidism. CDR3 sequence reads: CASSRQNSPLHF. The CDR3 DNA reads TGTGCCAGCAGCAGACAGAATTCACCCCTCCACTTT. Supplemented by reference TRBV7-9 and TRBJ1-6, the full variable domain reads DTGVSQNPRHKITKRGQNVTFRCDPISEHNRLYWYRQTLGQGPEFLTYFQNEAQLEKSRLLSDRFSAERPKGSFSTLEIQRTEQGDSAMYLCASSRQNSPLHFGNGTRLTVT.